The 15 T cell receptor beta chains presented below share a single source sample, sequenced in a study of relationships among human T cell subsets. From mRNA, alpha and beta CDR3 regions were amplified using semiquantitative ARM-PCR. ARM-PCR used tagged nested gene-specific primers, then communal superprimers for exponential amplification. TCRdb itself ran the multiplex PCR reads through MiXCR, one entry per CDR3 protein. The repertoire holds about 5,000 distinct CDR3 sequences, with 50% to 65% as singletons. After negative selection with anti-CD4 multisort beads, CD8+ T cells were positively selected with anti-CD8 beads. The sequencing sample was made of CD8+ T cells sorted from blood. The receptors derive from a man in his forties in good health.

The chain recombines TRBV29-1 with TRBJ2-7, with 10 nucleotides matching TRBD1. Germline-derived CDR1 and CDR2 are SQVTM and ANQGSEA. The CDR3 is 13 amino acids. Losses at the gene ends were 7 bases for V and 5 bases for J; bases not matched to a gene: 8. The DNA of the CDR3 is TGCAGCGGCCGCTGGACAGGGGGAGACGAGCAGTACTTC. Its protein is CSGRWTGGDEQYF.

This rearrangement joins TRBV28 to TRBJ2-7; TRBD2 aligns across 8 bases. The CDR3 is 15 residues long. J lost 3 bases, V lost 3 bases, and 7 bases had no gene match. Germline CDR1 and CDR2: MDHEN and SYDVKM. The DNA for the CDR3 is TGTGCCAGCAGTTTTATCGGGACTAGACACTACGAGCAGTACTTC. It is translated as CASSFIGTRHYEQYF. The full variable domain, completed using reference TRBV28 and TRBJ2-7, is DVKVTQSSRYLVKRTGEKVFLECVQDMDHENMFWYRQDPGLGLRLIYFSYDVKMKEKGDIPEGYSVSREKKERFSLILESASTNQTSMYLCASSFIGTRHYEQYFGPGTRLTVT.

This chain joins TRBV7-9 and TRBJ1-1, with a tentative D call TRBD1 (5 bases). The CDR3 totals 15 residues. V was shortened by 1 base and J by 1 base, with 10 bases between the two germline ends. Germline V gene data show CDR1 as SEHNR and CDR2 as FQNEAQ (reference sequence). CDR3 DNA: TGTGCCAGCAGCTTAGATTGGACAAAGAACACTGAAGCTTTCTTT. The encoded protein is CASSLDWTKNTEAFF.

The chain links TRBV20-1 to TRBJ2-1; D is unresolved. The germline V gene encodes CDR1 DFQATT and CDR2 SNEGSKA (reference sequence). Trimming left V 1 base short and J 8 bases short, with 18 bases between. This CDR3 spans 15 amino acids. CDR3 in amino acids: CSARGYLKLGDEQFF. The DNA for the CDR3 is TGCAGTGCTAGAGGCTATCTTAAGTTAGGCGATGAGCAGTTCTTC.

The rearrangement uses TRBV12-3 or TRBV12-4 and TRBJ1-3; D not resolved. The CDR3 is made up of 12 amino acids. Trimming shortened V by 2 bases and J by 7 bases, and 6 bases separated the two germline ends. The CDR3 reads CASSLSGNTIYF. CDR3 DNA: TGTGCCAGCAGTTTATCCGGCAACACCATATATTTT.

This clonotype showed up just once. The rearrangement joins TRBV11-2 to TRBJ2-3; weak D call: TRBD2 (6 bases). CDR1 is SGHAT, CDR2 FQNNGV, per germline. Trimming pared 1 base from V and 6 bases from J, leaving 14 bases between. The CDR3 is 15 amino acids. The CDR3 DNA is TGTGCCAGCAGCTTAGGACCGGGAGCACGGGATACGCAGTATTTT. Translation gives CASSLGPGARDTQYF.

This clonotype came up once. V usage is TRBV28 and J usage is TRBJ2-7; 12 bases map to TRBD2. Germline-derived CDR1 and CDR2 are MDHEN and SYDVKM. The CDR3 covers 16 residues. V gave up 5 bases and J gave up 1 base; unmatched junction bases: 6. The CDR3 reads CASSPRTSGASYEQYF. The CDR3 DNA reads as TGTGCCAGCAGTCCGCGGACTAGCGGGGCGTCCTACGAGCAGTACTTC. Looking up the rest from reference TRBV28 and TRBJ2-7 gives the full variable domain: DVKVTQSSRYLVKRTGEKVFLECVQDMDHENMFWYRQDPGLGLRLIYFSYDVKMKEKGDIPEGYSVSREKKERFSLILESASTNQTSMYLCASSPRTSGASYEQYFGPGTRLTVT.

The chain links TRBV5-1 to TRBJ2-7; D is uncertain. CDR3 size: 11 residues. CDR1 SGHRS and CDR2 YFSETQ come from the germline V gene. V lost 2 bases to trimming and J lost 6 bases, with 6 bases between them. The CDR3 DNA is TGCGCCAGCAGCTTTAATAGCGAGCAGTACTTC. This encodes CASSFNSEQYF. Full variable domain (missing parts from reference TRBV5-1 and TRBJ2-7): KAGVTQTPRYLIKTRGQQVTLSCSPISGHRSVSWYQQTPGQGLQFLFEYFSETQRNKGNFPGRFSGRQFSNSRSEMNVSTLELGDSALYLCASSFNSEQYFGPGTRLTVT.

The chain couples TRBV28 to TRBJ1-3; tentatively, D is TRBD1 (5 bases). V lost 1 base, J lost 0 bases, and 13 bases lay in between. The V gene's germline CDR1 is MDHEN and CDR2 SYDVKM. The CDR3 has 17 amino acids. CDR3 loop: CASSLLAGQSSGNTIYF. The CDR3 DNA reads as TGTGCCAGCAGTTTATTGGCAGGGCAGAGCTCTGGAAACACCATATATTTT.

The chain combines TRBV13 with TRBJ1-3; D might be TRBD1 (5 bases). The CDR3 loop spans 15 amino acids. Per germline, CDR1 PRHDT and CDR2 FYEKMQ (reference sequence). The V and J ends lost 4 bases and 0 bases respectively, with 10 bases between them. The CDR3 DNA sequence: TGTGCCAGCAGCTCGGGGACGAGCTCTGGAAACACCATATATTTT. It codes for CASSSGTSSGNTIYF. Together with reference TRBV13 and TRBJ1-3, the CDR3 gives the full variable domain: AAGVIQSPRHLIKEKRETATLKCYPIPRHDTVYWYQQGPGQDPQFLISFYEKMQSDKGSIPDRFSAQQFSDYHSELNMSSLELGDSALYFCASSSGTSSGNTIYFGEGSWLTVV.

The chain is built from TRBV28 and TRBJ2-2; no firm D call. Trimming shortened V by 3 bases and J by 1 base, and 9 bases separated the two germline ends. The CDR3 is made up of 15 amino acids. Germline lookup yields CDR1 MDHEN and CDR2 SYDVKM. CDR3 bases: TGTGCCAGCAGTTTCTCTAACCTGAACACCGGGGAGCTGTTTTTT. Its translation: CASSFSNLNTGELFF. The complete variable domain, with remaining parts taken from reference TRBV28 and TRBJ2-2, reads DVKVTQSSRYLVKRTGEKVFLECVQDMDHENMFWYRQDPGLGLRLIYFSYDVKMKEKGDIPEGYSVSREKKERFSLILESASTNQTSMYLCASSFSNLNTGELFFGEGSRLTVL.

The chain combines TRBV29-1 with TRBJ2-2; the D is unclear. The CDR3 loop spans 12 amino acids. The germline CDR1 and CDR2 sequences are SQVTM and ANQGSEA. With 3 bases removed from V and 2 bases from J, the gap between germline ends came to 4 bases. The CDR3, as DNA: TGCAGCGTTGACAGAAACACCGGGGAGCTGTTTTTT. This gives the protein CSVDRNTGELFF.

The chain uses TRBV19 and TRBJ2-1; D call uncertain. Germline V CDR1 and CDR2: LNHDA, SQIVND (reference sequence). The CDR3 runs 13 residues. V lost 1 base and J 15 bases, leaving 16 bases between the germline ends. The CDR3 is CASSIVETSVRFF. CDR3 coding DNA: TGTGCCAGTAGTATAGTGGAGACCTCAGTTCGGTTCTTC.

The CDR3 spells CASSYSGKGSRHEQFF. The CDR3, as DNA: TGTGCCAGCAGTTACAGCGGGAAGGGTAGTCGGCATGAGCAGTTCTTC. V is TRBV6-5 and J is TRBJ2-1; TRBD2 aligns across 7 bases. CDR1 is MNHEY and CDR2 is SVGAGI in the germline V gene. The J segment lost 8 bases and the V segment lost 2 bases, leaving 12 bases of the junction unmatched. The length of the CDR3 is 16 residues.

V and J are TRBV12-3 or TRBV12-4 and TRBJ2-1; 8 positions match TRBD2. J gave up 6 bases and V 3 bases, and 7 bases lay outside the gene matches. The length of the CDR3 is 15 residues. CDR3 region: CASSFPLGTSNEQFF. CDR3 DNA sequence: TGTGCCAGCAGTTTCCCCCTCGGGACTAGCAATGAGCAGTTCTTC.